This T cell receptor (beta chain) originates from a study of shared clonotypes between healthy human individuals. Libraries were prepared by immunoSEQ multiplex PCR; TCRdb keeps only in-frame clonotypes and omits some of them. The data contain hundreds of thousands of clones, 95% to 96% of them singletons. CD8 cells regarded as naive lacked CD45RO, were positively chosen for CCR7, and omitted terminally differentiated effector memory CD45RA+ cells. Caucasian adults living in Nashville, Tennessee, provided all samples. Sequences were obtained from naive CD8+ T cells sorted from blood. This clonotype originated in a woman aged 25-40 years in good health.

CDR3 in amino acids: CASSESGQTLNTEAFF. The CDR3 DNA reads TGCGCCAGCAGTGAGTCCGGACAGACTTTGAACACTGAAGCTTTCTTT. The rearrangement uses TRBV10-2 and TRBJ1-1, with a tentative D call TRBD1 (6 bases). The CDR3 is made up of 16 amino acids. Trimming took off 0 bases at V and 0 bases at J, with 11 bases between the two ends. The germline CDR1 and CDR2 sequences are WSHSY and SAAADI.